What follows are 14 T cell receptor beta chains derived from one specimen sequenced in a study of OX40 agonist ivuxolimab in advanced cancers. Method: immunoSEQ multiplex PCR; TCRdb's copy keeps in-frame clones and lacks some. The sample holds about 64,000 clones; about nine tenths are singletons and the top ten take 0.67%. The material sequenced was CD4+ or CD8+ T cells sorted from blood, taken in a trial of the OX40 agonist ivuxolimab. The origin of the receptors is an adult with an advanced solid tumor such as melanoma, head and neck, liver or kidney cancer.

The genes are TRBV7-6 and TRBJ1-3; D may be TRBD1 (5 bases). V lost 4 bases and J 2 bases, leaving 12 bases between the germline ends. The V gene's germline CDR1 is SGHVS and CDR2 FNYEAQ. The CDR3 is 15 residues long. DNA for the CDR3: TGTGCCAGCAGCTCAGCGACAGCTCCTGGAAACACCATATATTTT. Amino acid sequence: CASSSATAPGNTIYF.

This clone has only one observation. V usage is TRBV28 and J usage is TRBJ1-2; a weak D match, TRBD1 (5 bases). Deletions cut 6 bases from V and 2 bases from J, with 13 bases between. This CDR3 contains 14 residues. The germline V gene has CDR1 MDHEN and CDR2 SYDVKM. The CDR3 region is CASSPGTANYGYTF. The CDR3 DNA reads TGTGCCAGCAGCCCTGGGACTGCGAACTATGGCTACACCTTC.

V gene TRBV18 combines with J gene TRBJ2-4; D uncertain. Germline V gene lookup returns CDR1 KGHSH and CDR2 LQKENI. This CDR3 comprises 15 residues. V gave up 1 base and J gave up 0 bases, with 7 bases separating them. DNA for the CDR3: TGTGCCAGCTCACCACAGGCACTAGCCAAAAACATTCAGTACTTC. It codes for CASSPQALAKNIQYF.

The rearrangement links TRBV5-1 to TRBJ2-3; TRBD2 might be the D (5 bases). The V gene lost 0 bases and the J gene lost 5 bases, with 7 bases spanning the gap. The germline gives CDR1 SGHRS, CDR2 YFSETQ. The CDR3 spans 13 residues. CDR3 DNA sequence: TGCGCCAGCAGCTTGGGGGCGGGAGATACGCAGTATTTT. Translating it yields CASSLGAGDTQYF. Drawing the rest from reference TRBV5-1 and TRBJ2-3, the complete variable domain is KAGVTQTPRYLIKTRGQQVTLSCSPISGHRSVSWYQQTPGQGLQFLFEYFSETQRNKGNFPGRFSGRQFSNSRSEMNVSTLELGDSALYLCASSLGAGDTQYFGPGTRLTVL.

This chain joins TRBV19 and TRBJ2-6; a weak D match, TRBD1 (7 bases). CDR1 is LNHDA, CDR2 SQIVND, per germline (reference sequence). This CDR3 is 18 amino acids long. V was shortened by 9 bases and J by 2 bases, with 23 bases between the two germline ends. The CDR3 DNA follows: TGTGCCAGCGGGACAGTCGGTCGGAGGGGCCCTGGGGCCAACGTCCTGACTTTC. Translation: CASGTVGRRGPGANVLTF.

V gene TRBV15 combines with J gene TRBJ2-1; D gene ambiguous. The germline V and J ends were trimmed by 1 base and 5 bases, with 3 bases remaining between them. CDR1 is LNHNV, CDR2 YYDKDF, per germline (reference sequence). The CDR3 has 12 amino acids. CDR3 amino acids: CATSRADNEQFF. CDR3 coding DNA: TGTGCCACCAGCAGAGCTGACAATGAGCAGTTCTTC.

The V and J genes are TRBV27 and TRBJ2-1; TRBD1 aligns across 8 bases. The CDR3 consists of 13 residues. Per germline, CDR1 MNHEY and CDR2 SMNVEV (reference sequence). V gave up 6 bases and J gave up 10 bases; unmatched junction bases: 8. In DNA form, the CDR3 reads TGTGCCAGCAGCGCCTCAGGGGGCAGAGAGCAGTTCTTC. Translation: CASSASGGREQFF.

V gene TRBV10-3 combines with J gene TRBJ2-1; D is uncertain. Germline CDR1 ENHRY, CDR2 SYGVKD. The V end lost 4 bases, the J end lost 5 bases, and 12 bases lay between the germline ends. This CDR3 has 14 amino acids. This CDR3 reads CAISAALDHNEQFF. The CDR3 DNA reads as TGTGCCATCAGTGCGGCCCTCGATCACAATGAGCAGTTCTTC.

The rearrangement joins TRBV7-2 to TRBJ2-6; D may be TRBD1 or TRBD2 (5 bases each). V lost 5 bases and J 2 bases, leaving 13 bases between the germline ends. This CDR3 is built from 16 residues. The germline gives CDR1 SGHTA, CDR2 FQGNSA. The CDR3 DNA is TGTGCCAGCAGCCCGTTGTTGGGGGCTGGGGCCAACGTCCTGACTTTC. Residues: CASSPLLGAGANVLTF.

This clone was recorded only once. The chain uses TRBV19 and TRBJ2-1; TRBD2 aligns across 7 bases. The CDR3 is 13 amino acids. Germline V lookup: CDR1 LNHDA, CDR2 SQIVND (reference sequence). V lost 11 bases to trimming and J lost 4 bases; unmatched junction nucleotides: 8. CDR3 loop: CAVQGRGYNEQFF. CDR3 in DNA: TGTGCCGTTCAAGGGCGGGGGTACAATGAGCAGTTCTTC.

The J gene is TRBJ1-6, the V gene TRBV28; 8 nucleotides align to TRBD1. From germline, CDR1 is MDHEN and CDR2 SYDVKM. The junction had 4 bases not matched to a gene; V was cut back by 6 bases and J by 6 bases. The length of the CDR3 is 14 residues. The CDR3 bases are TGTGCCAGCAGGAGGACAGGGACTAATTCACCCCTCCACTTT. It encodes CASRRTGTNSPLHF.

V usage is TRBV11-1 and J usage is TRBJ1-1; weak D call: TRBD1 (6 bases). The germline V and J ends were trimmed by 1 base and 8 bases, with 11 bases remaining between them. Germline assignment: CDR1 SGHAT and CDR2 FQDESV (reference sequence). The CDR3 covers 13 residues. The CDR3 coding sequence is TGTGCCAGCAGCTTAGGGGGGACATTCGAAGCTTTCTTT. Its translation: CASSLGGTFEAFF.

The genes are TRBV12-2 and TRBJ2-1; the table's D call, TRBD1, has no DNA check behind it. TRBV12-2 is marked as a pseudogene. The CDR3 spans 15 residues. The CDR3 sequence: CASHIPPHTNNEQFF. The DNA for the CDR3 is TGTGCAAGTCACATTCCACCGCACACAAACAATGAGCAGTTCTTC.

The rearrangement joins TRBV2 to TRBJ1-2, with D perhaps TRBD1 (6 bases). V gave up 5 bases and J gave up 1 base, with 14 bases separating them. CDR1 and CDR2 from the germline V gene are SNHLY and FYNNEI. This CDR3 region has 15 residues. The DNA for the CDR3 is TGTGCCAGCAGTAATAGGGGGTGGCGTAACTATGGCTACACCTTC. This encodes CASSNRGWRNYGYTF.